This T cell receptor beta chain was sequenced during a study of shared T cell receptors in the human thymus. Assay: immunoSEQ multiplex PCR; the TCRdb copy retains only in-frame clones and omits some. The profile shows some 700,000 clones, roughly 90% of them singletons. Germline CDR1 reads MNHEY; CDR2 reads SVGAGI. Trimming stripped 3 bases from V and 0 bases from J, with 12 bases between. CDR3 length: 15 residues. This sample was shared with a second study, whose subject was human thymus T cells. That paper adds: Obtained as resections during corrective heart surgery, the thymus tissue was then studied. The authors found apparently biased V and J gene usage in thymic and blood repertoires. As related research reported, thymic repertoires overlapped highly among unrelated individuals.

The sample comprised thymocytes. This receptor was obtained from a boy in the first two years of life with a congenital heart defect. The rearrangement links TRBV6-5 to TRBJ2-7; weak D call: TRBD2 (6 bases). The CDR3 loop reads CASSYYSGASYEQYF. The DNA for the CDR3 is TGTGCCAGCAGTTATTATTCGGGAGCCTCCTACGAGCAGTACTTC.